Presented here are 18 T cell receptor beta chains from one specimen sequenced in a study of Graves' ophthalmopathy and Graves' hyperthyroidism. TCR beta CDR3 regions were amplified from RNA transcripts. RT-PCR with HTBI primers came first, then second-round multiplex PCR. MiXCR was run by TCRdb on the multiplex PCR reads, yielding one entry per CDR3 protein. The table has about 620,000 distinct CDR3 sequences, about a fifth seen once. The specimen was peripheral blood. Receptors originate from a woman between 18 and 29 years old with stable Graves' hyperthyroidism. Some clones in this sample may be carry-over from other donors' samples.

This clonotype was seen at least ten times. The chain couples TRBV12-3 or TRBV12-4 to TRBJ1-1, with D tentatively TRBD1 (5 bases). V was cut by 7 bases and J by 3 bases, with 15 bases left in between. The CDR3 runs to 14 residues. The CDR3 coding sequence is TGTGCCAGCACCCTTGATCTGGGGGACACTGAAGCTTTCTTT. Residues: CASTLDLGDTEAFF.

This clonotype was detected ten times or more. The rearrangement links TRBV6-5 to TRBJ2-2, with TRBD1 matching 8 bases. The germline V gene encodes CDR1 MNHEY and CDR2 SVGAGI. This CDR3 has 14 residues. The J segment lost 5 bases and the V segment lost 3 bases, leaving 2 bases of the junction unmatched. The CDR3 spells CASSYDRGTGELFF. The CDR3 coding sequence is TGTGCCAGCAGTTATGACAGGGGAACCGGGGAGCTGTTTTTT.

This clonotype was recorded many times. The chain joins TRBV6-5 to TRBJ1-2; D may be TRBD1 (5 bases). Germline V gene data show CDR1 as MNHEY and CDR2 as SVGAGI. Trimming left V 4 bases short and J 2 bases short, with 11 bases between. The CDR3 covers 14 residues. The DNA of the CDR3 is TGTGCCAGCAGTTGGGACCGAAAGAACTATGGCTACACCTTC. Protein sequence: CASSWDRKNYGYTF.

This clonotype was seen repeatedly, ten times or more. This chain joins TRBV20-1 and TRBJ2-7; possible D gene TRBD2, 5 bases. Germline CDR1 is DFQATT and CDR2 is SNEGSKA (reference sequence). V dropped 0 bases and J dropped 3 bases, with 15 bases sitting between them. The CDR3 extends over 15 amino acids. The CDR3 DNA follows: TGCAGTGCTAGAGAGCGCATTGGGAGCTACTACGAGCAGTACTTC. This codes for CSARERIGSYYEQYF.

V usage is TRBV20-1 and J usage is TRBJ1-6; no clear D. The CDR3 runs 13 residues. V was trimmed by 6 bases and J by 7 bases, leaving 13 bases between them. Germline V gives CDR1 DFQATT, CDR2 SNEGSKA (reference sequence). CDR3 sequence (DNA): TGCAGTGCCCTAACAGTTACCAATTCACCCCTCCACTTT. As protein: CSALTVTNSPLHF.

This clonotype was seen many times. This chain connects TRBV20-1 to TRBJ2-7; a weak D match, TRBD2 (6 bases). The V end lost 3 bases, the J end lost 7 bases, and 19 bases lay between the germline ends. The germline V gene has CDR1 DFQATT and CDR2 SNEGSKA (reference sequence). The CDR3 is 14 residues long. The CDR3 region has the DNA TGCAGTGCTAGCCCTGGCAGGGAGGCGGGAGAGCAGTACTTC. Amino acid sequence: CSASPGREAGEQYF.

This clonotype came up many times. The chain is built from TRBV20-1 and TRBJ1-5; unclear D gene. The germline CDR1 and CDR2 sequences are DFQATT and SNEGSKA (reference sequence). The CDR3 runs to 15 residues. Trimming removed 1 base at V and 0 bases at J, with 10 bases between. The CDR3 here is CSARVQRHSNQPQHF. CDR3 nucleotide sequence: TGCAGTGCTAGAGTACAGCGACATAGCAATCAGCCCCAGCATTTT.

Comment on this clonotype: It may be a read error: a sequence one base away is much more abundant. V is TRBV6-5 and J is TRBJ2-7; D is ambiguous. Germline V lookup: CDR1 MNHEY, CDR2 SVGAGI. CDR3 size: 13 residues. The CDR3 coding sequence is TGTGCCAGAAGTTACGTGTACCCACCCGAGCAGTACTTC. Amino acids: CARSYVYPPEQYF.

This clonotype was counted at least ten times. This chain links TRBV28 with TRBJ2-7; a weak D match, TRBD1 (5 bases). Germline CDR1 reads MDHEN; CDR2 reads SYDVKM. Trimming shortened V by 10 bases and J by 5 bases, and 18 bases separated the two germline ends. The CDR3 is 13 residues long. This chain's CDR3 is CATGRAGGDEQYF. DNA of the CDR3: TGTGCCACAGGCAGGGCAGGTGGAGACGAGCAGTACTTC.

Many counts were recorded for this clonotype. J is TRBJ2-5 and V is TRBV11-2; D might be TRBD1 (7 bases). The CDR3 extends over 13 amino acids. Germline V CDR1 and CDR2: SGHAT, FQNNGV. Trimming shortened V by 5 bases and J by 5 bases, and 12 bases separated the two germline ends. CDR3 nucleotide sequence: TGTGCCAGCAGCCGACCAGGGGGGGAGACCCAGTACTTC. It yields the protein CASSRPGGETQYF.

This clonotype was seen ten or more times. The genes are TRBV12-3 or TRBV12-4 and TRBJ2-7; weak D call: TRBD1 (6 bases). This CDR3 has 13 residues. V shed 5 bases and J shed 1 base, with 9 bases lying between them. The CDR3 loop is CASSGTSSYEQYF. CDR3 sequence (DNA): TGTGCCAGCAGTGGGACAAGTTCCTACGAGCAGTACTTC.

This clonotype was recorded at least ten times. The chain uses TRBV30 and TRBJ1-1, with TRBD1 identical over 10 bases. CDR1 is GTSNPN and CDR2 is SVGIG in the germline V gene (reference sequence). This CDR3 spans 15 amino acids. The V segment lost 4 bases and the J segment 10 bases; nucleotides outside the gene matches: 15. This CDR3 is CAWNTQGQGQRGAFF. In DNA form, the CDR3 reads TGTGCCTGGAACACCCAGGGACAGGGGCAACGTGGAGCTTTCTTT.

This chain links TRBV6-5 with TRBJ2-5; TRBD1 might be the D (7 bases). Trimming shortened V by 1 base and J by 7 bases, and 19 bases separated the two germline ends. There are 16 residues in the CDR3. CDR1 and CDR2 (germline): MNHEY, SVGAGI. The CDR3: CASSYWGDSRAMTQYF. The CDR3 DNA is TGTGCCAGCAGTTACTGGGGGGACAGTCGGGCAATGACCCAGTACTTC.

This clonotype was observed a few times. The V and J genes are TRBV6-1 and TRBJ2-2; TRBD1 is a possible D gene (6 bases). This CDR3 comprises 15 residues. The V gene's germline CDR1 is MNHNS and CDR2 SASEGT. The V end lost 8 bases, the J end lost 0 bases, and 13 bases lay between the germline ends. CDR3 amino acids: CASAGGNANTGELFF. DNA of the CDR3: TGTGCCAGCGCTGGGGGCAACGCGAACACCGGGGAGCTGTTTTTT.

This clonotype showed up many times. The chain is built from TRBV12-3 or TRBV12-4 and TRBJ2-7; TRBD1 might be the D (6 bases). The CDR3 is made up of 15 amino acids. V was shortened by 5 bases and J by 1 base, with 15 bases between the two germline ends. The CDR3 spells CASSAREDRSYEQYF. The CDR3 nucleotides are TGTGCCAGCAGTGCCCGGGAAGACAGGTCCTACGAGCAGTACTTC.

This clonotype occurred once. DNA of the CDR3: TGTGCCAGCACTTCCCGGGTAGGGGGCTACGGAGGCTACACCTTC. Translated, it gives CASTSRVGGYGGYTF. The V call is TRBV12-3 or TRBV12-4, the J call TRBJ1-2; 7 bases are a match to TRBD1. The CDR3 extends over 15 amino acids. Trimming removed 7 bases from V and 8 bases from J; junction bases left unmatched: 16.

This clonotype showed up many times. The chain combines TRBV7-9 with TRBJ1-1, with D maybe TRBD1 (5 bases). CDR3 length equals 14 residues. Germline V gene sequence: CDR1 SEHNR, CDR2 FQNEAQ (reference sequence). The ends were cut back, 4 bases at V and 1 base at J, with 10 bases in the middle. This chain's CDR3 is CASSSGLWNTEAFF. The CDR3, as DNA: TGTGCCAGCAGCTCGGGACTCTGGAACACTGAAGCTTTCTTT. Combining the CDR3 with reference TRBV7-9 and TRBJ1-1 gives the whole variable domain DTGVSQNPRHKITKRGQNVTFRCDPISEHNRLYWYRQTLGQGPEFLTYFQNEAQLEKSRLLSDRFSAERPKGSFSTLEIQRTEQGDSAMYLCASSSGLWNTEAFFGQGTRLTVV.

This clonotype was recorded many times. J is TRBJ2-2 and V is TRBV6-5; D is unresolved. This CDR3 comprises 11 residues. The V gene's germline CDR1 is MNHEY and CDR2 SVGAGI. Trimming stripped 3 bases from V and 15 bases from J, with 11 bases between. CDR3 residues: CASSYLNKMFF. The DNA for the CDR3 is TGTGCCAGCAGTTATCTAAATAAGATGTTTTTT.